This T cell receptor beta chain comes out of a study of T cell responses to AZD1222 COVID-19 vaccine. The assay was immunoSEQ multiplex PCR, and TCRdb's table has in-frame clones only and misses some. The top ten clones hold about 6.7% of a sample with some 140,000 clones, 90% to 95% of them seen once. This CDR3 is 14 amino acids long. Trimming removed 6 bases from V and 0 bases from J, with 12 bases in between. The germline CDR1 and CDR2 sequences are SEHNR and FQNEAQ (reference sequence). The chain has TRBV7-9 and TRBJ2-7, with D uncertain. This specimen was peripheral blood, taken 28 days after the second AZD1222 dose. The clonotype comes from an adult who received the AZD1222 COVID-19 vaccine. In DNA, the CDR3 is TGTGCCAGCAGAAGGGATCTCAGCTCCTACGAGCAGTACTTC. Its translation: CASRRDLSSYEQYF.